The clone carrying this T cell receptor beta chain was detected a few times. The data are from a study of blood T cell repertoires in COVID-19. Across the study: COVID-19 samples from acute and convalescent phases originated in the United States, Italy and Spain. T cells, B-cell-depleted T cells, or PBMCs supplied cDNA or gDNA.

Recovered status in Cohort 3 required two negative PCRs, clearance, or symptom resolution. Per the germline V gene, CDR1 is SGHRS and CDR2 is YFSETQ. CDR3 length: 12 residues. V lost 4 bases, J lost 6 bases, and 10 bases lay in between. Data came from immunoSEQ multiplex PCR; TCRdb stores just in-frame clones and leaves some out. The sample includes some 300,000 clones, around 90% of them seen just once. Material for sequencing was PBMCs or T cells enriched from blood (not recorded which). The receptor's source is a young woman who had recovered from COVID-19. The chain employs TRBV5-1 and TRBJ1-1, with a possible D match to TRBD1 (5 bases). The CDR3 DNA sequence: TGCGCCAGCAGCCCGGACATGGCTGAAGCTTTCTTT. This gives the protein CASSPDMAEAFF.